The 14 T cell receptor beta chains reported below all come from one sample, sequenced in a study of vaccination effects on CD4 cells after COVID-19 (dated by TCRdb to between 2022 and 2023). Their specific antigens are unknown. Libraries were prepared through the immunoSEQ multiplex PCR assay. Entries here come from immuneACCESS through TCRdb and include only in-frame sequences with V and J called. Some clones fail to appear in such tables; in the studies checked, an unresolved V gene covers under half of the shortfall, and the cause of the remainder is unknown. This sample gives over 80,000 clones in total; roughly 80% of them show up just once. The biggest ten clones account for about 1% of the sample. The ViraFEST assay stimulated PBMC with viral peptide pools and then used TCR sequencing to identify antigen-specific CD4+ T cell clonotypes by expansion. After 10 to 11 days of culture, CD4+ T cells were isolated with the EasySep CD4+ T cell isolation kit. Participants received two doses of either the BNT162b2 or the mRNA-1273 mRNA SARS-CoV-2 vaccine.

Source: CD4+ T cells from PBMCs cultured with HCoV-OC43 spike peptides, taken after COVID-19 vaccination. This specimen's cell subset or site label, per the study, means: HCoV-OC43 spike overlapping peptide pool stimulation. The receptors shown here come from a human donor who received a COVID-19 vaccine.

The chain couples TRBV21-1 to TRBJ2-3; no DNA check was done on the table's D call, TRBD1. TRBV21-1 is termed a pseudogene. This CDR3 is built from 17 residues. CDR3 DNA sequence: TGTGCCAGCAAAGAAAAGCGGGCCAGGGGGCTTGGGGATACGCAGTATTTT. This sequence encodes CASKEKRARGLGDTQYF.

The chain is built from TRBV5-8 and TRBJ1-5; perhaps TRBD1 as D (5 bases). Germline CDR1 SGHTS, CDR2 YDEGEE. V was cut by 0 bases and J by 2 bases, with 9 bases left in between. The CDR3 loop spans 15 amino acids. CDR3 protein: CASSLEGYRNQPQHF. The CDR3 nucleotides are TGTGCCAGCAGCTTGGAGGGGTACCGCAATCAGCCCCAGCATTTT. The complete variable domain, with remaining parts taken from reference TRBV5-8 and TRBJ1-5, reads EAGVTQSPTHLIKTRGQQATLRCSPISGHTSVYWYQQALGLGLQFLLWYDEGEERNRGNFPPRFSGRQFPNYSSELNVNALELEDSALYLCASSLEGYRNQPQHFGDGTRLSIL.

V gene TRBV9 combines with J gene TRBJ2-1; D gene ambiguous. V was clipped by 0 bases and J by 8 bases, with 15 bases between them. CDR3 size: 15 residues. CDR1 and CDR2 (germline): SGDLS, YYNGEE. CDR3 nucleotides: TGTGCCAGCAGCGTAGCTACGGCCTCTTTATATGAGCAGTTCTTC. Translating it yields CASSVATASLYEQFF.

The table lists this clone with a few counts. V is TRBV6-5 and J is TRBJ1-5; D might be TRBD1 (6 bases). Germline V gene sequence: CDR1 MNHEY, CDR2 SVGAGI. V gave up 4 bases and J gave up 7 bases, with 14 bases separating them. This CDR3 spans 14 amino acids. The CDR3 bases are TGTGCCAGCAGTTCGGGACACCCGGTCCAGCCCCAGCATTTT. Translation: CASSSGHPVQPQHF.

This sequence joins TRBV30 and TRBJ1-2; D not certain. This CDR3 has 14 amino acids. Per the germline V gene, CDR1 is GTSNPN and CDR2 is SVGIG (reference sequence). Deletions cut 0 bases from V and 2 bases from J, with 10 bases between. The CDR3 protein is CAWSVLGSNYGYTF. CDR3 DNA sequence: TGTGCCTGGAGTGTCCTGGGATCCAACTATGGCTACACCTTC.

The genes are TRBV6-6 and TRBJ1-1, with a weak D call TRBD1 (6 bases). The V end lost 7 bases, the J end lost 0 bases, and 15 bases lay between the germline ends. The CDR3 totals 15 residues. Germline assignment: CDR1 MNHNY and CDR2 SVGAGI (reference sequence). The chain's CDR3 is CASTYIGGLNTEAFF. The CDR3 DNA sequence: TGTGCCAGCACCTACATAGGGGGTTTGAACACTGAAGCTTTCTTT.

The genes are TRBV6-2 or TRBV6-3 and TRBJ1-2; tentatively, D is TRBD1 (5 bases). CDR3 length equals 13 residues. The V gene lost 6 bases and the J gene lost 6 bases, with 14 bases spanning the gap. Germline CDR1 MNHEY, CDR2 SVGEGT. The CDR3, as DNA: TGTGCCAGCAGCAGGGTGAACTATCATGGCTACACCTTC. Its translation is CASSRVNYHGYTF.

The chain has TRBV21-1 and TRBJ1-1. TRBV21-1 is recorded as a pseudogene. This CDR3 is built from 12 residues. DNA of the CDR3: TGTGCCAGCACCCTCCCATGGTCTGAAGCTTTCTTT. It translates to CASTLPWSEAFF.

The chain couples TRBV6-5 to TRBJ2-1; 8 nucleotides match TRBD2. Germline V gene sequence: CDR1 MNHEY, CDR2 SVGAGI. V lost 4 bases and J lost 2; bases outside the gene matches: 4. CDR3 length: 15 amino acids. CDR3 bases: TGTGCCAGCAGTTTGATTAGCGGGGCCTACAATGAGCAGTTCTTC. Amino acids: CASSLISGAYNEQFF.

The chain employs TRBV25-1 and TRBJ2-2, with a possible D match to TRBD2 (6 bases). The ends were cut back, 4 bases at V and 4 bases at J, with 10 bases in the middle. Germline V gene data show CDR1 as MGHDK and CDR2 as SYGVNS. The CDR3 is 14 residues long. The CDR3 protein is CASSVGGLTGELFF. CDR3 nucleotides: TGTGCCAGCAGTGTGGGGGGACTCACCGGGGAGCTGTTTTTT.

The sample holds one count of this clone. This CDR3 is CASSFIGSYGYTF. CDR3 in DNA: TGTGCCAGCAGTTTTATAGGGAGCTATGGCTACACCTTC. The chain has TRBV27 and TRBJ1-2, with D unresolved. V lost 3 bases to trimming and J lost 4 bases, with 9 bases between them. Germline assignment: CDR1 MNHEY and CDR2 SMNVEV (reference sequence). The CDR3 has 13 amino acids.

This rearrangement joins TRBV19 to TRBJ2-3; tentative D call: TRBD1 (6 bases). The V end lost 7 bases, the J end lost 3 bases, and 11 bases lay between the germline ends. The germline V gene encodes CDR1 LNHDA and CDR2 SQIVND (reference sequence). CDR3 length: 13 residues. The CDR3 DNA sequence: TGTGCCAGTAACGACAGGTTTACAGATACGCAGTATTTT. Protein: CASNDRFTDTQYF. The full variable domain, rest sourced from reference TRBV19 and TRBJ2-3, is DGGITQSPKYLFRKEGQNVTLSCEQNLNHDAMYWYRQDPGQGLRLIYYSQIVNDFQKGDIAEGYSVSREKKESFPLTVTSAQKNPTAFYLCASNDRFTDTQYFGPGTRLTVL.

The V call is TRBV24-1, the J call TRBJ2-5; 8 nucleotides match TRBD1. The CDR3 runs 11 residues. J was trimmed by 5 bases and V by 10 bases; bases with no gene match: 2. Germline V gene sequence: CDR1 KGHDR, CDR2 SFDVKD. DNA for the CDR3: TGTGCCACTGGACAGGGTGAGACCCAGTACTTC. Its translation: CATGQGETQYF.

CDR3 protein: CASSEAYTRQNYGYTF. Written as DNA, the CDR3 is TGTGCCAGCAGTGAAGCGTATACTCGACAGAACTATGGCTACACCTTC. V gene TRBV6-1 combines with J gene TRBJ1-2, with a tentative D call TRBD1 (5 bases). This CDR3 has 16 amino acids. Trimming took off 0 bases at V and 2 bases at J, with 13 bases between the two ends. CDR1 and CDR2 from the germline V gene are MNHNS and SASEGT.